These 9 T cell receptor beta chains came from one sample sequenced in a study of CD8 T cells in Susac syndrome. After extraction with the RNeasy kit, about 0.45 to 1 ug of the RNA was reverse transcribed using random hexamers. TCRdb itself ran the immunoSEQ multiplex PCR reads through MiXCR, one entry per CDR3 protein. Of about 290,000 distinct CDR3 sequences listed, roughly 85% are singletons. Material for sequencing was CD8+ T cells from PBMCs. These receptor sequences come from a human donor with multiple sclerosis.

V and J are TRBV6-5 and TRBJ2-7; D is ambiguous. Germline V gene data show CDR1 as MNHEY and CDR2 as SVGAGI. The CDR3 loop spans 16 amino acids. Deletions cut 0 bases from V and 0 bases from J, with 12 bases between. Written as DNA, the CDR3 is TGTGCCAGCAGTTACTCGCCAATAGGCCTCTCCTACGAGCAGTACTTC. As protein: CASSYSPIGLSYEQYF.

CDR3 in amino acids: CASSLAEVYTDTQYF. The CDR3, as DNA: TGTGCCAGCAGCTTGGCCGAAGTTTACACAGATACGCAGTATTTT. The chain combines TRBV5-4 with TRBJ2-3; no clear D gene. CDR1 is SGHNT and CDR2 is YYREEE in the germline V gene (reference sequence). This CDR3 has 15 amino acids. V gave up 0 bases and J gave up 2 bases, with 10 bases separating them.

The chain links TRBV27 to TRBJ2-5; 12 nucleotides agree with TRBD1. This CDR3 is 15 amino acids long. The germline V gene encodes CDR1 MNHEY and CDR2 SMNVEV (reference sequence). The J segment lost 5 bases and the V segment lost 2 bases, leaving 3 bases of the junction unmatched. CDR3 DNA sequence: TGTGCCAGCAGTTTAGGGGACAGGGGGCCGGAGACCCAGTACTTC. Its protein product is CASSLGDRGPETQYF.

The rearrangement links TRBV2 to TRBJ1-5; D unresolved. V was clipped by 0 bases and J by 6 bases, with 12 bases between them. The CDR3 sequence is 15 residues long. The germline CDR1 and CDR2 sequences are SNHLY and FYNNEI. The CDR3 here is CASSEALVFSQPQHF. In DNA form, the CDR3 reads TGTGCCAGCAGTGAAGCGCTAGTTTTTAGTCAGCCCCAGCATTTT.

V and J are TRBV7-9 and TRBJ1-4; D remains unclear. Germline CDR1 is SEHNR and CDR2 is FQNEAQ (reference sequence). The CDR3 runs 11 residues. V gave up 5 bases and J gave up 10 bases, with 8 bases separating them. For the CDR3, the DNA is TGTGCCAGCAGCCTTGGAAGAAAACTGTTTTTT. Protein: CASSLGRKLFF.

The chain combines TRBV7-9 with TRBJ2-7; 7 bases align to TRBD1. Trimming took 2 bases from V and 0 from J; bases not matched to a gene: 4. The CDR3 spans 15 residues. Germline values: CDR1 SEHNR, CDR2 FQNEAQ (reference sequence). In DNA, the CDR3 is TGTGCCAGCAGCTTAAGGGGACAGCCCTCCTACGAGCAGTACTTC. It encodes CASSLRGQPSYEQYF.

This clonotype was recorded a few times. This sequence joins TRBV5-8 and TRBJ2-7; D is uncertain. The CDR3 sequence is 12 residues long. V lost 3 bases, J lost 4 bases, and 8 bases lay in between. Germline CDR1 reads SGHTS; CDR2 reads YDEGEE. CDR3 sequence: CASSWPVYEQYF. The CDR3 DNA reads TGTGCCAGCAGCTGGCCGGTTTACGAGCAGTACTTC.

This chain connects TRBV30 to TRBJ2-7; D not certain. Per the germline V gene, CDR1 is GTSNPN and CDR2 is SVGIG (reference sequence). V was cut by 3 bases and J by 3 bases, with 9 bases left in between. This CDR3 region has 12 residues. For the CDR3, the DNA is TGTGCCTGGAGCCAGATGGTCTACGAGCAGTACTTC. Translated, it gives CAWSQMVYEQYF.

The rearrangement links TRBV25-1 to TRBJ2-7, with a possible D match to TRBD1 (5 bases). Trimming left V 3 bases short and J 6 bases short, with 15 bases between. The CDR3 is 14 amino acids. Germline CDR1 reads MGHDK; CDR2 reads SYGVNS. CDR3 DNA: TGTGCCAGCAGTGAGTTTGGCAGGGAAGTCGAGCAGTACTTC. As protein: CASSEFGREVEQYF.